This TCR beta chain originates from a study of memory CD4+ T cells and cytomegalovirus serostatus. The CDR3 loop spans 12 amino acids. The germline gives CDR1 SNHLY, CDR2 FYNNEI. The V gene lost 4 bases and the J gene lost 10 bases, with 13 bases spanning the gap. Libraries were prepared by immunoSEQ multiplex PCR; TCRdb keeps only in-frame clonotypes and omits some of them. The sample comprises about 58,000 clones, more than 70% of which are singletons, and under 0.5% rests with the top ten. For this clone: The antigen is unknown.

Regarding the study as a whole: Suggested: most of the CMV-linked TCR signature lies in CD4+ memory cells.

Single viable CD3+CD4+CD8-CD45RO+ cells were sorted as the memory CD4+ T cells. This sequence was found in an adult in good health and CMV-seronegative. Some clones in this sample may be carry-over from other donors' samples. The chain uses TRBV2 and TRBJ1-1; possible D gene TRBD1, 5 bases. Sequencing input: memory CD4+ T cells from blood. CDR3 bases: TGTGCCAGCAGTGGGGGGTCCCCTGGAGCTTTCTTT. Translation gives CASSGGSPGAFF.